This T cell receptor (beta chain) was captured in a study of OX40 agonist ivuxolimab in advanced cancers. TCRdb keeps only in-frame clones here, not all; method: immunoSEQ multiplex PCR. The sample comprises roughly 80,000 clones, around 89% of which are singletons, and around 0.4% rests with the top ten. In germline, CDR1 is ENHRY, CDR2 SYGVKD. This CDR3 region has 12 residues. The V and J ends lost 9 bases and 1 base respectively, with 7 bases between them. This rearrangement joins TRBV10-3 to TRBJ1-3, with a possible D match to TRBD1 (6 bases). The sample here was CD4+ or CD8+ T cells sorted from blood, taken in a trial of the OX40 agonist ivuxolimab. This receptor was taken from an adult with an advanced solid tumor such as melanoma, head and neck, liver or kidney cancer. In DNA form, the CDR3 reads TGTGCCATACAGGGTTCTGGAAACACCATATATTTT. Translation gives CAIQGSGNTIYF.